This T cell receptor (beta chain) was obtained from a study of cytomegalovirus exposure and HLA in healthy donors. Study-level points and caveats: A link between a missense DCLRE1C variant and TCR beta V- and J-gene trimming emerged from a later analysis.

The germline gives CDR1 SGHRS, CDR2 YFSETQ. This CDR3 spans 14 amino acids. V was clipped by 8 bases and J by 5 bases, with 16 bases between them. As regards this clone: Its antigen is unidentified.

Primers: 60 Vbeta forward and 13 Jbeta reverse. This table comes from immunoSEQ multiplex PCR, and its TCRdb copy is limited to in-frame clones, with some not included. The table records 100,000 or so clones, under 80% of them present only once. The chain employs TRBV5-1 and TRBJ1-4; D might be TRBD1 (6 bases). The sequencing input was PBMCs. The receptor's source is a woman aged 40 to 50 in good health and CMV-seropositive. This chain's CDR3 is CARRKTGQNEKLFF. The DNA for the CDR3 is TGCGCCAGGAGAAAGACAGGCCAAAATGAAAAACTGTTTTTT.